Listed below are T cell receptor beta chains from one sample, sequenced in a study of blood T cell repertoires in COVID-19. TCRdb keeps only in-frame clones here, not all; method: immunoSEQ multiplex PCR. The table shows 60,000 to 75,000 clones, with around 87% occurring only once. Sequencing was performed on peripheral blood. All receptors come from a man aged 70 or older with active COVID-19. Each CDR3 is given with its conserved first and last residue. The order of the fields is V gene, J gene, clone size, D gene, CDR3 protein, CDR3 DNA. A D gene is named only where the DNA matches it firmly. The size field is filled for only some rows; it gives once, few, many or a size class.

V: TRBV6-1; J: TRBJ1-2; size: once; D: -; CDR3: CASSEADPGRGYTF; DNA: TGTGCCAGCAGTGAGGCGGACCCAGGGCGGGGCTACACCTTC
V: TRBV28; J: TRBJ2-5; size: -; D: TRBD2; CDR3: CASSLAASGDLRTQYF; DNA: TGTGCCAGCAGTTTGGCGGCTAGCGGAGACCTTAGGACCCAGTACTTC
V: TRBV27; J: TRBJ2-1; size: -; D: TRBD2; CDR3: CASKLAGRYNEQFF; DNA: TGTGCCAGCAAACTAGCGGGCCGCTACAATGAGCAGTTCTTC
V: TRBV12-3/TRBV12-4; J: TRBJ1-5; size: -; D: -; CDR3: CASSLGLKGPQHF; DNA: TGTGCCAGCAGTTTGGGACTAAAAGGGCCCCAGCATTTT
V: TRBV4-3; J: TRBJ2-3; size: -; D: TRBD2; CDR3: CASSQGWGGRLDTQYF; DNA: TGCGCCAGCAGCCAAGGATGGGGCGGGAGGTTAGATACGCAGTATTTT
V: TRBV11-2; J: TRBJ2-7; size: -; D: -; CDR3: CASSLVLRGYEQYF; DNA: TGTGCCAGCAGCTTAGTCCTGCGGGGCTACGAGCAGTACTTC
V: TRBV30; J: TRBJ1-6; size: -; D: TRBD1; CDR3: CAWTGQGQGSSPLHF; DNA: TGTGCCTGGACGGGACAGGGGCAGGGGTCCTCACCCCTCCACTTT
V: TRBV2; J: TRBJ2-1; size: -; D: -; CDR3: CAGGVSSSYNEQFF; DNA: TGTGCAGGGGGGGTATCTAGCTCCTACAATGAGCAGTTCTTC
V: TRBV10-3; J: TRBJ2-1; size: -; D: -; CDR3: CATGGFRESGYNEQFF; DNA: TGTGCCACCGGGGGTTTTAGGGAGTCTGGGTACAATGAGCAGTTCTTC
V: TRBV5-4; J: TRBJ2-1; size: -; D: -; CDR3: CASSLGSPGVVGNEQFF; DNA: TGTGCCAGCAGCTTGGGCTCCCCAGGGGTCGTGGGGAATGAGCAGTTCTTC
V: TRBV19; J: TRBJ2-1; size: -; D: TRBD1; CDR3: CASSPITGGSYNEQFF; DNA: TGTGCCAGTAGCCCCATCACAGGGGGGTCCTACAATGAGCAGTTCTTC
V: TRBV7-2; J: TRBJ1-6; size: -; D: -; CDR3: CASSPGGNSPLHF; DNA: TGTGCCAGCAGCCCCGGGGGTAATTCACCCCTCCACTTT
V: TRBV19; J: TRBJ2-1; size: -; D: -; CDR3: CAVTGIYNEQFF; DNA: TGTGCCGTAACAGGGATTTACAATGAGCAGTTCTTC
V: TRBV5-1; J: TRBJ1-2; size: -; D: TRBD1; CDR3: CASSTGATGGIYGYTF; DNA: TGCGCCAGCAGCACGGGGGCCACAGGGGGTATCTATGGCTACACCTTC
V: TRBV7-7; J: TRBJ2-3; size: -; D: -; CDR3: CASSRLGTSTDTQYF; DNA: TGTGCTAGCAGCCGGCTAGGGACAAGCACAGATACGCAGTATTTT
V: TRBV29-1; J: TRBJ2-3; size: -; D: -; CDR3: CSVVFGLSPRLDTQYF; DNA: TGCAGCGTTGTTTTCGGACTTTCCCCCCGACTAGATACGCAGTATTTT
V: TRBV7-6; J: TRBJ2-3; size: -; D: -; CDR3: CASSLSRASTDTQYF; DNA: TGTGCCAGCAGCTTATCGCGGGCCAGCACAGATACGCAGTATTTT
V: TRBV30; J: TRBJ1-6; size: -; D: TRBD1; CDR3: CAWRSHGATGGGVRSPLHF; DNA: TGTGCCTGGAGGTCCCATGGGGCAACAGGGGGTGGGGTGCGATCACCCCTCCACTTT
V: TRBV12-3/TRBV12-4; J: TRBJ1-1; size: -; D: -; CDR3: CASSPAAEAFF; DNA: TGTGCCAGCAGTCCGGCGGCTGAAGCTTTCTTT
V: TRBV4-3; J: TRBJ2-7; size: -; D: TRBD1; CDR3: CAGPRPGGFGEQYF; DNA: TGCGCCGGCCCAAGGCCAGGGGGCTTTGGCGAGCAGTACTTC
V: TRBV6-6; J: TRBJ2-6; size: once; D: TRBD1; CDR3: CASSLRTGGAGANVLTF; DNA: TGTGCCAGCAGTCTCCGGACAGGGGGGGCTGGGGCCAACGTCCTGACTTTC
V: TRBV2; J: TRBJ2-6; size: -; D: TRBD1; CDR3: CASSVRAGGSGANVLTF; DNA: TGTGCCAGCAGTGTTCGGGCAGGGGGCTCTGGGGCCAACGTCCTGACTTTC
V: TRBV28; J: TRBJ2-7; size: -; D: -; CDR3: CASTKDTYEQYF; DNA: TGTGCCAGCACCAAGGACACCTACGAGCAGTACTTC
V: TRBV24-1; J: TRBJ2-1; size: -; D: TRBD2; CDR3: CATSDHLGAGVLNEQFF; DNA: TGTGCCACCAGTGACCACCTGGGAGCGGGAGTCCTAAATGAGCAGTTCTTC
V: TRBV4-2; J: TRBJ2-1; size: -; D: -; CDR3: CASSQDWADRSSYNEQFF; DNA: TGTGCCAGCAGCCAAGATTGGGCGGACAGAAGCTCCTACAATGAGCAGTTCTTC